The clone carrying this T cell receptor (beta chain) was detected ten times or more. The sample originates from a study of T-cell reconstitution after alpha-beta-depleted transplantation in children. This CDR3 contains 14 residues. Per the germline V gene, CDR1 is DFQATT and CDR2 is SNEGSKA (reference sequence). V lost 6 bases and J 2 bases, leaving 14 bases between the germline ends. Unique molecular identifiers were incorporated when the TCRbeta library was constructed. In TCRdb, the PCR reads were re-called with MiXCR into one record per CDR3 protein. The data contain under 300,000 distinct CDR3 sequences, 9% to 10% of them singletons.

The rearrangement joins TRBV20-1 to TRBJ1-5, with D unresolved. This TCR derives from a human donor who donated a stem cell graft to a child with SCID. Sequencing was performed on PBMCs from the stem cell graft donor, taken from the stem cell graft. The CDR3 DNA sequence: TGCAGTGCCACCGACGGATCCGGCAATCAGCCCCAGCATTTT. It specifies CSATDGSGNQPQHF.